These T cell receptor beta chains were read from a single sample in a study of blood T cell repertoires in COVID-19. TCRdb's copy holds only in-frame clones and misses some; the assay was immunoSEQ multiplex PCR. This sample has about 240,000 clones; about 79% occur once, and the top ten carry roughly a tenth. Sequenced input: peripheral blood. The receptors originated from an elderly woman with acute or convalescent COVID-19. The conserved cysteine and the conserved F or W are not part of the CDR3 here.

V: TRBV11-2; J: TRBJ1-2; CDR3: ASSLDAGTANGYT
V: TRBV4-1; J: TRBJ2-5; CDR3: ASSQETGAQGAQYQETQY
V: TRBV6-1; J: TRBJ2-5; CDR3: ASSEKGAPTPTQY
V: TRBV6-5; J: TRBJ1-5; CDR3: ASRRGSSNQPQH
V: TRBV27; J: TRBJ1-2; CDR3: ASSLRPQGPYGYT
V: TRBV20-1; J: TRBJ2-7; CDR3: SAVTGAEQY
V: TRBV10-3; J: TRBJ1-1; CDR3: AISPTGLTGAEAF
V: TRBV19; J: TRBJ2-2; CDR3: ASRGLADTGELF
V: TRBV29-1; J: TRBJ2-1; CDR3: SVSAGELAVTEQF
V: TRBV5-6; J: TRBJ1-6; CDR3: ASSWGGPSSSPLH
V: TRBV3-1/TRBV3-2; J: TRBJ2-7; CDR3: ASSQDFASGGDEQY
V: TRBV11-2; J: TRBJ1-4; CDR3: ASSFPGPPNEKLF
V: TRBV28; J: TRBJ2-1; CDR3: ASSASGSTYNEQF
V: TRBV5-4; J: TRBJ2-1; CDR3: ASSLTSGGRPRDEQF
V: TRBV28; J: TRBJ1-1; CDR3: ASSLGLKNTEAF
V: TRBV11-2; J: TRBJ2-5; CDR3: ASSFSGGTQETQY
V: TRBV6-5; J: TRBJ1-5; CDR3: ASSLVSNQPQH
V: TRBV15; J: TRBJ2-2; CDR3: ATSRKTGGTGELF
V: TRBV28; J: TRBJ2-7; CDR3: ASSFGGTGPRYEQY
V: TRBV6-5; J: TRBJ1-5; CDR3: ASSSLDRAPNQPQH
V: TRBV10-3; J: TRBJ1-5; CDR3: AISDLGQGHQPQH
V: TRBV10-3; J: TRBJ1-2; CDR3: AISAAGGLGYT
V: TRBV10-2; J: TRBJ2-2; CDR3: ASTSSGNTGELF
V: TRBV10-2; J: TRBJ2-1; CDR3: ASSDTGQGAIKQF
V: TRBV7-2; J: TRBJ1-3; CDR3: ASSSGGAAGNTIY
V: TRBV3-1/TRBV3-2; J: TRBJ2-1; CDR3: ASSQDLGAGRGQF
V: TRBV2; J: TRBJ1-3; CDR3: ASSVDGRGSNTIY
V: TRBV3-1/TRBV3-2; J: TRBJ2-2; CDR3: ASSQAAGYTGELF
V: TRBV2; J: TRBJ1-6; CDR3: ASSVLGGQSNSPLH
V: TRBV19; J: TRBJ1-5; CDR3: ASSRESRTGAIGQPQH
V: TRBV20-1; J: TRBJ2-5; CDR3: SASYRRGSETQY
V: TRBV24-1; J: TRBJ2-3; CDR3: ATSDLPGLAGGTTDTQY
V: TRBV4-1; J: TRBJ1-5; CDR3: ASRSPRRGHQPQH
V: TRBV7-9; J: TRBJ1-1; CDR3: ASSASSTGLMNTEAF
V: TRBV28; J: TRBJ1-2; CDR3: ASTVGGSGYT
V: TRBV5-1; J: TRBJ2-7; CDR3: ASSLNGQGSYEQY
V: TRBV7-2; J: TRBJ1-1; CDR3: ASSRGTGVMNTEAF
V: TRBV27; J: TRBJ1-6; CDR3: ASSLNALRDRVPPLH
V: TRBV9; J: TRBJ2-3; CDR3: ASSVARGAGGADTQY
V: TRBV7-9; J: TRBJ2-5; CDR3: ASSLEGAGTETQY
V: TRBV30; J: TRBJ2-3; CDR3: AWSRPGAGPTTDTQY
V: TRBV2; J: TRBJ1-1; CDR3: ASCKVTGGLEAF
V: TRBV5-1; J: TRBJ1-3; CDR3: ASSFTGPRFGNTIY
V: TRBV27; J: TRBJ1-6; CDR3: ASSPTPGSYNSPLH
V: TRBV25-1; J: TRBJ2-7; CDR3: ASSASIGGFSYEQY
V: TRBV30; J: TRBJ2-1; CDR3: AWSVRGGAYNEQF
V: TRBV7-9; J: TRBJ1-2; CDR3: ASSLDRVQMGYT
V: TRBV6-5; J: TRBJ2-3; CDR3: ASTDDRGSTDTQY
V: TRBV11-1; J: TRBJ1-1; CDR3: ASSLAISTGAGEAF
V: TRBV6-5; J: TRBJ2-4; CDR3: ATEGVGEGKNIQY
V: TRBV6-1; J: TRBJ1-5; CDR3: ASSDWTGLPSNQPQH
V: TRBV7-2; J: TRBJ2-7; CDR3: ASSPRGLRAGAAYEQY
V: TRBV6-1; J: TRBJ1-5; CDR3: ASSEGLVWQPQH
V: TRBV6-6; J: TRBJ2-3; CDR3: ASSYSGPGDTQY
V: TRBV28; J: TRBJ1-2; CDR3: ASRSPGGFGYT
V: TRBV28; J: TRBJ1-6; CDR3: ASASTGEHSPLH
V: TRBV5-4; J: TRBJ2-3; CDR3: ASSLEGAFSTDTQY
V: TRBV6-5; J: TRBJ1-6; CDR3: ASAISSYNSPLH
V: TRBV5-4; J: TRBJ2-3; CDR3: ASSLSAQAPDTQY